The clone carrying this T cell receptor (beta chain) was counted between two and nine times. Its antigen is undetermined. This sample stems from a study of regulatory T cells in long-lasting Graves disease. Relying on iRepertoire HTBI primers and Arm-PCR of CDR3 regions, the team built TCR beta libraries. TCRdb re-called the multiplex PCR reads with MiXCR, one entry per CDR3 protein. The sample carries 350,000 to 450,000 distinct CDR3 sequences, roughly 12% recorded once. Time point meaning: newly diagnosed GD, antithyroid drugs for less than 3 months. PBMC RNA served as the TCR library source. Whole-study findings and limits: Sharing of public clonotypes was greater in persistent patients (about 3,000) than in new patients (around 890). It was in persistent disease that TRBV28, TRBJ1-2 and TRBJ2-5 were favored.

Germline V CDR1 and CDR2: LGHNA, YSLEER. This CDR3 is 17 amino acids long. Trimming took 0 bases from V and 0 from J, leaving 14 bases between them. The same data also contributed to another study, on T cells in Graves' hyperthyroidism and ophthalmopathy. Turning to that study: The TCR CDR3 first-round RT-PCR relied on the HTBI primer set. Model-based prediction identified ophthalmopathy a median approximately 6 months prior to its onset.

This chain joins TRBV4-3 and TRBJ1-1; D is perhaps TRBD1 (5 bases). Here the sequenced sample was peripheral blood mononuclear cells (PBMCs), taken at new diagnosis, from a patient treated with antithyroid drugs. This sequence was found in a woman aged 18-29 years with Graves disease. CDR3 DNA: TGCGCCAGCAGCCAAGACCACCGCGGGGGATTGAACACTGAAGCTTTCTTT. The encoded protein is CASSQDHRGGLNTEAFF.